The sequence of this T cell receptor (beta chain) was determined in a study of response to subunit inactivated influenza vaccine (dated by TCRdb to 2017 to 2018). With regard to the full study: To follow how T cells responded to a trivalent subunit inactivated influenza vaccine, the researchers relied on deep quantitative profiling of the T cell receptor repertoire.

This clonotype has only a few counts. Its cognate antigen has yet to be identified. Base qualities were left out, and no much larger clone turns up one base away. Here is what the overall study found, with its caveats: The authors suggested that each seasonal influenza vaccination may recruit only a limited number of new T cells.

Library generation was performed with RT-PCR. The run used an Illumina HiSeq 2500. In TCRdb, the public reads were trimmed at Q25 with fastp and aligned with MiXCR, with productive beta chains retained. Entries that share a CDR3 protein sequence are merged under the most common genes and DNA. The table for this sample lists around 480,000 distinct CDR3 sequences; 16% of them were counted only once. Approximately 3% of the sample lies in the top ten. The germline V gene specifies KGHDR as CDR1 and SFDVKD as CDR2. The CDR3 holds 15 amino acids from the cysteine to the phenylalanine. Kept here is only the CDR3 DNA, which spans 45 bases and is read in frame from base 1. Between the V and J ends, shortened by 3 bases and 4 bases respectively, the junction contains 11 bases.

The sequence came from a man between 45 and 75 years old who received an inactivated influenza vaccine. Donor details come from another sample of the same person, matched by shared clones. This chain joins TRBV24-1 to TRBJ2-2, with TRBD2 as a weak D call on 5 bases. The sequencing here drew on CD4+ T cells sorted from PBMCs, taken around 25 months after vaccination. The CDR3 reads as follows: CATSDRGPGTGELFF. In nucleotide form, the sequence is TGTGCCACCAGTGATCGAGGGCCGGGCACCGGGGAGCTGTTTTTT.